A selection of T cell receptor beta chains follows, all from one sample in a study of blood T cell repertoires in COVID-19. The method was immunoSEQ multiplex PCR; TCRdb's version includes in-frame clones alone and lacks a portion of them. The sample holds approximately 250,000 clones; 85% to 90% are singletons and the top ten take over 4%. The material sequenced was PBMCs or T cells enriched from blood (not recorded which). All receptors derive from a woman in her 30s with acute COVID-19. The CDR3 runs from the conserved cysteine through the conserved F or W. The D gene is left open where the match is weak. Size is stated for part of the rows, as once, few or many counts, or as a class when the clone is expanded.

clone size: -; D gene: TRBD2; J gene: TRBJ2-1; V gene: TRBV7-9; CDR3 protein: CASSQSGSGYEQFF
clone size: -; D gene: TRBD2; J gene: TRBJ2-3; V gene: TRBV15; CDR3 protein: CATSGESGESTDTQYF
clone size: -; D gene: TRBD2; J gene: TRBJ2-1; V gene: TRBV27; CDR3 protein: CASSPGLEYNEQFF
clone size: -; D gene: TRBD1; J gene: TRBJ2-3; V gene: TRBV28; CDR3 protein: CASKDRGRDTQYF
clone size: -; D gene: -; J gene: TRBJ2-3; V gene: TRBV24-1; CDR3 protein: CATKSGLFSTDTQYF
clone size: -; D gene: -; J gene: TRBJ2-7; V gene: TRBV5-1; CDR3 protein: CASSAGGADSSYEQYF
clone size: -; D gene: -; J gene: TRBJ1-3; V gene: TRBV18; CDR3 protein: CASSPDGGNGNTIYF
clone size: -; D gene: -; J gene: TRBJ2-3; V gene: TRBV12-1; CDR3 protein: CASSFGGSAKDTQYF
clone size: -; D gene: TRBD2; J gene: TRBJ2-3; V gene: TRBV15; CDR3 protein: CATSRNSGTRIDTQYF
clone size: -; D gene: TRBD2; J gene: TRBJ2-7; V gene: TRBV3-1/TRBV3-2; CDR3 protein: CASSQRREVHF
clone size: -; D gene: TRBD1; J gene: TRBJ1-1; V gene: TRBV5-1; CDR3 protein: CASSLDRGLSTEAFF
clone size: -; D gene: TRBD1; J gene: TRBJ2-7; V gene: TRBV19; CDR3 protein: CASSSGQGFYEQYF
clone size: -; D gene: TRBD2; J gene: TRBJ2-7; V gene: TRBV14; CDR3 protein: CASSSLAGAGEQYF
clone size: -; D gene: TRBD1; J gene: TRBJ2-4; V gene: TRBV6-5; CDR3 protein: CASSYSGQGNIQYF
clone size: -; D gene: -; J gene: TRBJ2-7; V gene: TRBV21-1; CDR3 protein: CASSKVSGGRDTTYEQYF
clone size: once; D gene: -; J gene: TRBJ2-1; V gene: TRBV27; CDR3 protein: CASSFWAKTVAGSYNEQFF
clone size: once; D gene: -; J gene: TRBJ1-5; V gene: TRBV7-9; CDR3 protein: CASSVQGEGQPQHF
clone size: -; D gene: -; J gene: TRBJ2-7; V gene: TRBV6-2/TRBV6-3; CDR3 protein: CASSYSSGRGGYEQYF
clone size: -; D gene: -; J gene: TRBJ2-7; V gene: TRBV10-3; CDR3 protein: CAISELKGPGVYEQYF
clone size: once; D gene: TRBD1; J gene: TRBJ2-4; V gene: TRBV5-6; CDR3 protein: CASSPQQGDIQYF
clone size: -; D gene: -; J gene: TRBJ2-3; V gene: TRBV5-1; CDR3 protein: CASSLDNTQYF
clone size: once; D gene: TRBD2; J gene: TRBJ2-5; V gene: TRBV20-1; CDR3 protein: CSASKGLAGVEQETQYF
clone size: -; D gene: TRBD2; J gene: TRBJ2-3; V gene: TRBV29-1; CDR3 protein: CSVGETSGADTQYF
clone size: -; D gene: TRBD2; J gene: TRBJ2-3; V gene: TRBV28; CDR3 protein: CASSRTSGRPAQYF
clone size: -; D gene: TRBD1; J gene: TRBJ2-7; V gene: TRBV7-3; CDR3 protein: CASSLGTGTAEQYF
clone size: -; D gene: -; J gene: TRBJ2-1; V gene: TRBV4-3; CDR3 protein: CASSQVSNNEQFF
clone size: -; D gene: TRBD1; J gene: TRBJ2-2; V gene: TRBV10-1; CDR3 protein: CARTGDDTGELFF
clone size: -; D gene: TRBD2; J gene: TRBJ2-1; V gene: TRBV24-1; CDR3 protein: CATSALGGDGWVDEQFF
clone size: -; D gene: -; J gene: TRBJ1-2; V gene: TRBV27; CDR3 protein: CASSSDSYYGYTF
clone size: few; D gene: TRBD2; J gene: TRBJ2-7; V gene: TRBV30; CDR3 protein: CAWRTTSGVRGSNYEQYF
clone size: once; D gene: TRBD2; J gene: TRBJ2-2; V gene: TRBV2; CDR3 protein: CASSQRGGFTGELFF
clone size: once; D gene: -; J gene: TRBJ2-7; V gene: TRBV28; CDR3 protein: CASSFYAYEQYF
clone size: -; D gene: -; J gene: TRBJ2-1; V gene: TRBV18; CDR3 protein: CASSPPSSPYNEQFF
clone size: -; D gene: -; J gene: TRBJ2-7; V gene: TRBV21-1; CDR3 protein: CASSNLDRGDEQYF
clone size: -; D gene: TRBD2; J gene: TRBJ2-1; V gene: TRBV6-5; CDR3 protein: CASSPGTSGINEQFF
clone size: -; D gene: TRBD2; J gene: TRBJ2-1; V gene: TRBV9; CDR3 protein: CASSASGLGNEQFF
clone size: -; D gene: -; J gene: TRBJ2-3; V gene: TRBV5-1; CDR3 protein: CASSLAYRSTDTQYF
clone size: -; D gene: TRBD2; J gene: TRBJ2-2; V gene: TRBV13; CDR3 protein: CASSPTGTSGRIAGELFF